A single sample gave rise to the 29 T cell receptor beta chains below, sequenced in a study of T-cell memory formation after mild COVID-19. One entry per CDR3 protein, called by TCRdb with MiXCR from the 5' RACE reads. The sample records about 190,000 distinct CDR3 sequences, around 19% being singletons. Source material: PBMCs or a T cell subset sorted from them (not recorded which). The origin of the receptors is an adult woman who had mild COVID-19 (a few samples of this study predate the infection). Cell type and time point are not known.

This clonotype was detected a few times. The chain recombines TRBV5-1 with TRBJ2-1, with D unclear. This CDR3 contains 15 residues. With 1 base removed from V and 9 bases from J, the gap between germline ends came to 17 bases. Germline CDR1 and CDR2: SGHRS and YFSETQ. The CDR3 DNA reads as TGCGCCAGCAGCTTGAACGGCCTCGAAGGTGGTGAGCAGTTCTTC. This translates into CASSLNGLEGGEQFF.

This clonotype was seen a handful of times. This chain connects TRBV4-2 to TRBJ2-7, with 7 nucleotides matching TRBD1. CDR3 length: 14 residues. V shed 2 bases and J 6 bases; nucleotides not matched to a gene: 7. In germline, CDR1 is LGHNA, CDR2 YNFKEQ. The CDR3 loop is CASSQRDRAGEQYF. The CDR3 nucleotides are TGTGCCAGCAGCCAACGCGACAGGGCTGGCGAGCAGTACTTC.

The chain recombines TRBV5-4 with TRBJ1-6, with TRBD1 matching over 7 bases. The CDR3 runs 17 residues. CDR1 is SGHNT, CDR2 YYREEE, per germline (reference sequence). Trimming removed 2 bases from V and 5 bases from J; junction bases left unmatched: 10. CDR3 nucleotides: TGTGCCAGCAGCTTCGGTGGGACAGCGCCTAATAATTCACCCCTCCACTTT. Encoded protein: CASSFGGTAPNNSPLHF. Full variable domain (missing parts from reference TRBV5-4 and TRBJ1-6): ETGVTQSPTHLIKTRGQQVTLRCSSQSGHNTVSWYQQALGQGPQFIFQYYREEENGRGNFPPRFSGLQFPNYSSELNVNALELDDSALYLCASSFGGTAPNNSPLHFGNGTRLTVT.

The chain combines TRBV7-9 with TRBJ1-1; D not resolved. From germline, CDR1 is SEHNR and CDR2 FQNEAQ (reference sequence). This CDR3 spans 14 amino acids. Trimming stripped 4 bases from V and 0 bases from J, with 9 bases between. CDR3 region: CASSSRGVNTEAFF. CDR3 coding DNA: TGTGCCAGCAGCTCCCGGGGAGTGAACACTGAAGCTTTCTTT.

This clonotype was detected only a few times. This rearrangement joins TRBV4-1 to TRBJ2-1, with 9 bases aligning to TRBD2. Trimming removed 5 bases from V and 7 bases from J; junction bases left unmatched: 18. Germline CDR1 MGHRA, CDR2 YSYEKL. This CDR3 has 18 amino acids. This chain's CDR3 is CASSSRGQRGVSGNEQFF. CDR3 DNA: TGCGCCAGCAGCTCAAGGGGCCAGCGGGGGGTTTCGGGGAATGAGCAGTTCTTC.

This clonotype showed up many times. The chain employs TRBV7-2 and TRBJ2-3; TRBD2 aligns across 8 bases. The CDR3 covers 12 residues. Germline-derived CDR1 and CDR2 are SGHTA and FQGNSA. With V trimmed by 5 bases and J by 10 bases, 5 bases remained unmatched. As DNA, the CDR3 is TGTGCCAGCAGCGCGAGCGGGAGTGCGCAGTATTTT. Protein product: CASSASGSAQYF.

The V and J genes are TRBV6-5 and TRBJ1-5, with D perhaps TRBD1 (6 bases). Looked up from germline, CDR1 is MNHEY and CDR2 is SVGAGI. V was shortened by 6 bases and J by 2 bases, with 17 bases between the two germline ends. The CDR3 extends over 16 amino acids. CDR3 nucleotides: TGTGCCAGCAGCATGGGCAGCAAGGGGGGCAATCAGCCCCAGCATTTT. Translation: CASSMGSKGGNQPQHF.

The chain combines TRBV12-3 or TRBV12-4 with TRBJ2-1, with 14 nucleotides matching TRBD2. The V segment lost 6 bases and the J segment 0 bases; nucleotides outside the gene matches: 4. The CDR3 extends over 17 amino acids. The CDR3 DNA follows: TGTGCCAGCAGCCGGGGACTAGCGGGGGTCTCCTACAATGAGCAGTTCTTC. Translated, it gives CASSRGLAGVSYNEQFF.

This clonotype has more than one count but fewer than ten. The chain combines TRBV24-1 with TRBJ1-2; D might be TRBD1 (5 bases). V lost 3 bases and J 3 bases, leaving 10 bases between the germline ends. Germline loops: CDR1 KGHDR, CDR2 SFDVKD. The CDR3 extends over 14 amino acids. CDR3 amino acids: CATSDAGLYYGYTF. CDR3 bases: TGTGCCACCAGTGATGCAGGGCTATACTATGGCTACACCTTC.

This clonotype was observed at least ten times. CDR3 amino acids: CASRPKDGKTYEQYF. CDR3 sequence (DNA): TGTGCCAGCAGACCCAAGGACGGGAAAACCTACGAGCAGTACTTC. The genes are TRBV2 and TRBJ2-7, with D possibly TRBD2 on 5 matching bases. V was pared by 6 bases and J by 2 bases, with 17 bases between. This CDR3 has 15 residues. CDR1 is SNHLY, CDR2 FYNNEI, per germline.

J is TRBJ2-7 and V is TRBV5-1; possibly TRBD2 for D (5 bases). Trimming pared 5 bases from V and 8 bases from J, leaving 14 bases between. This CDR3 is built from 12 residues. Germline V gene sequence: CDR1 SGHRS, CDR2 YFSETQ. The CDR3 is CASREVKGQQYF. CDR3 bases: TGCGCCAGCAGGGAGGTGAAAGGGCAGCAGTACTTC.

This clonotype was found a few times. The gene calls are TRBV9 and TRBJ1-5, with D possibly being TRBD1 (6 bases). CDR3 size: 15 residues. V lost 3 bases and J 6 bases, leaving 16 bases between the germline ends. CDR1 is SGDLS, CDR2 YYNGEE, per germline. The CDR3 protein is CASSEEGGLGQPQHF. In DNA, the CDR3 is TGTGCCAGCAGCGAGGAGGGGGGGCTAGGTCAGCCCCAGCATTTT.

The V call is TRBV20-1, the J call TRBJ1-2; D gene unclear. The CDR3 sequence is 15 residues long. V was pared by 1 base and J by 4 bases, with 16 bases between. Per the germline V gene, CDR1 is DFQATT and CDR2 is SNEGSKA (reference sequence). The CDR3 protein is CSARAVREELYGYTF. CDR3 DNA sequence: TGCAGTGCTAGAGCGGTCCGGGAGGAGCTCTATGGCTACACCTTC.

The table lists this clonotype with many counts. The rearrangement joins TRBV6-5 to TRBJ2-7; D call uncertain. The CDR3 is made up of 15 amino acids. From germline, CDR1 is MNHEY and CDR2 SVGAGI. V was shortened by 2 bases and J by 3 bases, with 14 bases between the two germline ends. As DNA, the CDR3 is TGTGCCAGCAGTTACAGTCTGGTGGGGTTCTACGAGCAGTACTTC. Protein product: CASSYSLVGFYEQYF.

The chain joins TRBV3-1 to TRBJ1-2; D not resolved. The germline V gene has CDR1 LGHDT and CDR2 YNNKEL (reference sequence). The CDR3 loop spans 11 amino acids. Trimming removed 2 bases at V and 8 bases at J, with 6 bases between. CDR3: CASSQSGGYTF. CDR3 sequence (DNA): TGTGCCAGCAGCCAAAGTGGGGGCTACACCTTC.

In nucleotides, the CDR3 is TGTGCCAGCAGCATAGACACAAACACTGAAGCTTTCTTT. This gives the protein CASSIDTNTEAFF. V gene TRBV14 combines with J gene TRBJ1-1; D is uncertain. Germline V gene lookup returns CDR1 SGHDN and CDR2 FVKESK. The V end lost 5 bases, the J end lost 2 bases, and 9 bases lay between the germline ends. The CDR3 runs to 13 residues.

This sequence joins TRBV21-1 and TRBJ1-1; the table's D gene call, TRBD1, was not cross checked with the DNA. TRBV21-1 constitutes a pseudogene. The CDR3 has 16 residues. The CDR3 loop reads CASSRSETDMNTEAFF. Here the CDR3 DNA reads TGTGCCAGCAGCAGGTCCGAGACAGACATGAACACTGAAGCTTTCTTT.

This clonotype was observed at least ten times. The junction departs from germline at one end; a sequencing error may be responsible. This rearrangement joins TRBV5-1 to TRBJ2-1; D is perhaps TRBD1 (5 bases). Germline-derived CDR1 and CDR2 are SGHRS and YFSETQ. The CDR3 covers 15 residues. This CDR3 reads CASSFTGGSYNEQFF. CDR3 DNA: TGTGCCAGCAGTTTTACAGGTGGCTCCTACAATGAGCAGTTCTTC.

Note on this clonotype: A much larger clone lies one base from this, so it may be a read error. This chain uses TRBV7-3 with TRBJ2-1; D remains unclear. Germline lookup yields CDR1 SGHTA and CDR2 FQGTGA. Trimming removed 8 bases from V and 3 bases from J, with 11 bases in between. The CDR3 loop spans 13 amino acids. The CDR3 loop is CASGIGFYNEQFF. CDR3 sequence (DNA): TGTGCCAGCGGTATAGGATTCTACAATGAGCAGTTCTTC.

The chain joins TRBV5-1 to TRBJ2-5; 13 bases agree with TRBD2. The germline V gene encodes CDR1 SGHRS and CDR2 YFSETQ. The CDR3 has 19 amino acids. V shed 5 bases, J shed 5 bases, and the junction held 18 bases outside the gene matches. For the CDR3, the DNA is TGCGCCAGCAGTGCGAAGAGGACTAGCGGGGGCTCCCAGGGGGAGACCCAGTACTTC. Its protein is CASSAKRTSGGSQGETQYF.

CDR3 DNA sequence: TGCGCCAGCAGCTATGGCGACTCTGGAAACACCATATATTTT. Encoded protein: CASSYGDSGNTIYF. The genes are TRBV5-1 and TRBJ1-3; no firm D call. CDR3 length: 14 residues. V lost 3 bases and J lost 0, with 7 bases in between. Germline CDR1 reads SGHRS; CDR2 reads YFSETQ.

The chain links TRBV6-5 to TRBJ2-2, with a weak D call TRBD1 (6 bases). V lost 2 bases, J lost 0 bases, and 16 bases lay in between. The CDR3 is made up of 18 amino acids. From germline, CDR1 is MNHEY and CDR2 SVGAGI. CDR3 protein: CASSYTRSGGSNTGELFF. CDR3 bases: TGTGCCAGCAGTTACACGCGATCTGGGGGCTCGAACACCGGGGAGCTGTTTTTT.

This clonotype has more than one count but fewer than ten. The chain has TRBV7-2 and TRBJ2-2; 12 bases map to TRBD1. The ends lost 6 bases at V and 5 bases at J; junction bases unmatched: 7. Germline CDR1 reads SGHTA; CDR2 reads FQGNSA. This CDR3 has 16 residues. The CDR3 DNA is TGTGCCAGCAGGATGGGACAGGGGGCTGGGACCGGGGAGCTGTTTTTT. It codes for CASRMGQGAGTGELFF.

CDR3 DNA sequence: TGTGCCAGCAGCCAGGGGTCTCGGGGGTACGAGCAGTACTTC. The encoded protein is CASSQGSRGYEQYF. This sequence joins TRBV6-2 or TRBV6-3 and TRBJ2-7; D is perhaps TRBD1 or TRBD2 (6 bases each). Germline CDR1 and CDR2: MNHEY and SVGEGT. Trimming cost V 6 bases and J 4 bases, with 16 bases left between them. This CDR3 is built from 14 residues.

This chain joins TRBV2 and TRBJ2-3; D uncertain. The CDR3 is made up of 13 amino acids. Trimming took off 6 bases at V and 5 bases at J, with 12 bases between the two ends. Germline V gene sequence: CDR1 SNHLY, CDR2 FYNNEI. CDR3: CASSGQVRDTQYF. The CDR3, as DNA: TGTGCCAGCAGCGGCCAGGTTCGAGATACGCAGTATTTT.

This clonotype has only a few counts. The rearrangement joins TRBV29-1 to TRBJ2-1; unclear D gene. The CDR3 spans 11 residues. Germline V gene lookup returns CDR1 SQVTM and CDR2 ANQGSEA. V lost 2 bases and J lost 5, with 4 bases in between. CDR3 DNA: TGCAGCGTTGAACGGAACAATGAGCAGTTCTTC. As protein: CSVERNNEQFF.

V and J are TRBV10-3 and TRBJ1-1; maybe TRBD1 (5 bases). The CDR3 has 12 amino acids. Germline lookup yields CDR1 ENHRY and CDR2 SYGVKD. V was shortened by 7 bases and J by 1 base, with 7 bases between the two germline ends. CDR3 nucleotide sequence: TGTGCCATCACAGGGACGAACACTGAAGCTTTCTTT. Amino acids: CAITGTNTEAFF.

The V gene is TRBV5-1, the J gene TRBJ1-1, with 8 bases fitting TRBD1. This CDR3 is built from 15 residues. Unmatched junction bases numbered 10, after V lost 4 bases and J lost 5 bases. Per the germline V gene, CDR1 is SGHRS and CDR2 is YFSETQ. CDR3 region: CASSTKQGGSTEAFF. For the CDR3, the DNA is TGCGCCAGCAGCACGAAACAGGGGGGATCAACTGAAGCTTTCTTT.

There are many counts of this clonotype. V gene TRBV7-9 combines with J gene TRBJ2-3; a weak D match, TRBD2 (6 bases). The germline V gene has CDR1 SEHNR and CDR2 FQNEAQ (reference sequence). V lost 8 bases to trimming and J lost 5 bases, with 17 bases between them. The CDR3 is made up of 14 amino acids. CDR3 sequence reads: CASGLLFGGDTQYF. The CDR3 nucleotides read TGTGCCAGCGGTCTGCTATTCGGGGGAGATACGCAGTATTTT.